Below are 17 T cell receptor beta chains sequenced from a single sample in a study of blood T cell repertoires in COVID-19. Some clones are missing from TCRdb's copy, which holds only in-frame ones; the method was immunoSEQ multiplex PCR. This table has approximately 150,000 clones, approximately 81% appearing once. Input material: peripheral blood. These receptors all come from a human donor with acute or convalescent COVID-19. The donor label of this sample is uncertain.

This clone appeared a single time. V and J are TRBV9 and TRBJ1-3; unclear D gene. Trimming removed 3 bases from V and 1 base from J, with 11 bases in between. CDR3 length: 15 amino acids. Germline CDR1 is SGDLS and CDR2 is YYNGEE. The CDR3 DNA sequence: TGTGCCAGCAGCGATATCCGAGGGTCTGGAAACACCATATATTTT. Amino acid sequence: CASSDIRGSGNTIYF.

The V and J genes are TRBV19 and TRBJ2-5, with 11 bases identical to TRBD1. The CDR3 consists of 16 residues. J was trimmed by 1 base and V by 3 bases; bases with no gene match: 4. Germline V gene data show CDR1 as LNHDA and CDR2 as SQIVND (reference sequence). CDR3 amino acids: CASSMAGQGGQETQYF. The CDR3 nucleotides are TGTGCCAGTAGTATGGCGGGACAGGGGGGCCAAGAGACCCAGTACTTC.

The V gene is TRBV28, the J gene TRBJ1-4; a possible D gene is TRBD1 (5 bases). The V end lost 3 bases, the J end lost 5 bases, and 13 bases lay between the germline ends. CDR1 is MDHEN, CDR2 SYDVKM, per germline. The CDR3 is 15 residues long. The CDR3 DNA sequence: TGTGCCAGCAGTTTTAATCAGGGCGCAAATGAAAAACTGTTTTTT. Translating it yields CASSFNQGANEKLFF.

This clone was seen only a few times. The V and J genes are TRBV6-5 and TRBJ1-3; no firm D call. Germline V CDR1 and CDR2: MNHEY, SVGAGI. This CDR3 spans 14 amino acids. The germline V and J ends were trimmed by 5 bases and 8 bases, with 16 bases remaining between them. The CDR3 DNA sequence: TGTGCCAGCAGTCTTTCCTACACGGGGTACACCATATATTTT. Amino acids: CASSLSYTGYTIYF.

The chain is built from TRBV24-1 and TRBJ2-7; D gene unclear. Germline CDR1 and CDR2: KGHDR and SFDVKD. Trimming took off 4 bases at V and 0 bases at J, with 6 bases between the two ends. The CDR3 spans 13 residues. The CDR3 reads CATSETSSYEQYF. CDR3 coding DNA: TGTGCCACCAGTGAAACGAGCTCCTACGAGCAGTACTTC.

This chain's CDR3 is CSVEGSRGVPDTQYF. The CDR3 bases are TGCAGCGTTGAGGGCTCCCGGGGGGTGCCAGATACGCAGTATTTT. V and J are TRBV29-1 and TRBJ2-3; 7 bases map to TRBD2. The CDR3 spans 15 residues. CDR1 and CDR2 (germline): SQVTM, ANQGSEA. V dropped 3 bases and J dropped 4; count of bases not matched to a gene: 10.

CDR3 protein: CASLSVGNTIYF. The CDR3 nucleotides are TGTGCCAGCCTCTCGGTAGGAAACACCATATATTTT. The chain uses TRBV6-5 and TRBJ1-3, with unresolved D. Per germline, CDR1 MNHEY and CDR2 SVGAGI. Trimming removed 8 bases from V and 4 bases from J, with 9 bases in between. CDR3 length: 12 residues.

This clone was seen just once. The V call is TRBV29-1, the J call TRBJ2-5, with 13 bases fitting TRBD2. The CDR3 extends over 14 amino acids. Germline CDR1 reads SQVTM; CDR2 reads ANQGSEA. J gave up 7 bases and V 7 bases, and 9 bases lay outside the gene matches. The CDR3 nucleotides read TGCAGCGCTGGACTAGCGGGGGCTCCCGGGACCCAGTACTTC. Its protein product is CSAGLAGAPGTQYF.

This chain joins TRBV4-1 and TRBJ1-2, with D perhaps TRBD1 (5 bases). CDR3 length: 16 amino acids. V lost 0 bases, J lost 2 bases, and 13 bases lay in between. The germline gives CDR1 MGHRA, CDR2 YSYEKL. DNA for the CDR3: TGCGCCAGCAGCCAAGAAGGGGCAGGACGCAACTATGGCTACACCTTC. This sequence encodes CASSQEGAGRNYGYTF.

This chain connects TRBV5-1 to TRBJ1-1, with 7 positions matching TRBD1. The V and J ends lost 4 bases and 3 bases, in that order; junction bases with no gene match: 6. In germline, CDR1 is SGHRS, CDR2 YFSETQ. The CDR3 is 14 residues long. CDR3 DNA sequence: TGCGCCAGCAGCCTAGGACAGGCGTACACTGAAGCTTTCTTT. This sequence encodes CASSLGQAYTEAFF.

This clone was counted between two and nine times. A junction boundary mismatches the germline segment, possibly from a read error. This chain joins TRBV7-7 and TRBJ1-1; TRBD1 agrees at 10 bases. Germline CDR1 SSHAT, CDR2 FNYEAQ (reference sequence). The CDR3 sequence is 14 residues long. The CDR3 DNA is TGTGCTAGCAGCCCCGGGACAGGGGACACTGAAGCTTTCTTT. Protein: CASSPGTGDTEAFF. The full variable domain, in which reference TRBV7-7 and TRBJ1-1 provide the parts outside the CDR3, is GAGVSQSPRYKVTKRGQDVTLRCDPISSHATLYWYQQALGQGPEFLTYFNYEAQPDKSGLPSDRFSAERPEGSISTLTIQRTEQRDSAMYRCASSPGTGDTEAFFGQGTRLTVV.

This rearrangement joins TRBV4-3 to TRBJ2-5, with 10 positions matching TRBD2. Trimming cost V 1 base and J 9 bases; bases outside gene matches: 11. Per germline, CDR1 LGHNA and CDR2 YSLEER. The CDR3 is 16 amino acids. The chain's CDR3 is CASSQGDASGGWAQYF. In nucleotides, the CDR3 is TGCGCCAGCAGCCAAGGAGATGCTAGCGGGGGTTGGGCCCAGTACTTC.

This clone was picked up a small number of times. The CDR3 is CATSDAGAVPGYTF. In nucleotides, the CDR3 is TGTGCCACCAGTGATGCGGGGGCGGTCCCTGGCTACACCTTC. The chain employs TRBV24-1 and TRBJ1-2; maybe TRBD1 (6 bases). Germline values: CDR1 KGHDR, CDR2 SFDVKD. V lost 3 bases, J lost 7 bases, and 14 bases lay in between. CDR3 length: 14 residues.

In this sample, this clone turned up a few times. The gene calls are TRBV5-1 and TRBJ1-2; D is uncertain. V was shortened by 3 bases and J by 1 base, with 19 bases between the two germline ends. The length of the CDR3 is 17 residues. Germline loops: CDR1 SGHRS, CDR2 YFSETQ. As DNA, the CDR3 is TGCGCCAGCAGCTCCGGAGGTTCGGCAGCCGATAACTATGGCTACACCTTC. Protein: CASSSGGSAADNYGYTF.

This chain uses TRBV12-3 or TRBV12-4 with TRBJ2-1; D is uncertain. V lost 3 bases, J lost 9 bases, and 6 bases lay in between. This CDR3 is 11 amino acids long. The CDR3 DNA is TGTGCCAGCAGTTTCGGGTTTGAGCAGTTCTTC. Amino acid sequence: CASSFGFEQFF.

The CDR3 sequence is CASTPPESETQYF. As DNA, the CDR3 is TGTGCCAGTACCCCTCCCGAGTCGGAGACCCAGTACTTC. The V and J genes are TRBV19 and TRBJ2-5; D not resolved. The V gene's germline CDR1 is LNHDA and CDR2 SQIVND (reference sequence). The CDR3 runs to 13 residues. V gave up 7 bases and J gave up 5 bases, with 14 bases separating them.

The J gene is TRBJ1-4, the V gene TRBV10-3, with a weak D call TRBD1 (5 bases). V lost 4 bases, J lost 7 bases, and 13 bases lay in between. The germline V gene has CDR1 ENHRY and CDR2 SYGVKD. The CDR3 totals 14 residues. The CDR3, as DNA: TGTGCCATCAGTGTCGGGCAGGGAGGTGAAAAACTGTTTTTT. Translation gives CAISVGQGGEKLFF.